Below, 15 T cell receptor beta chains from the same sample are listed, as sequenced in a study of radiotherapy plus CTLA-4 blockade in lung cancer. Data came from immunoSEQ multiplex PCR; TCRdb stores just in-frame clones and leaves some out. The top ten hold approximately 2.9% of the sample, which has about 59,000 clones, about 72% seen once. The input for sequencing was peripheral blood, taken from a patient treated with radiotherapy plus ipilimumab. These receptors all come from a human donor with non-small cell lung cancer who had a complete response to radiotherapy plus ipilimumab.

This clone was observed a handful of times. This chain links TRBV19 with TRBJ1-1; 9 positions match TRBD1. Germline CDR1 reads LNHDA; CDR2 reads SQIVND (reference sequence). V shed 10 bases and J 4 bases; nucleotides not matched to a gene: 10. There are 14 residues in the CDR3. Here the CDR3 reads CAIANPGQGTEAFF. CDR3 bases: TGTGCCATTGCGAACCCGGGACAGGGCACTGAAGCTTTCTTT.

The V and J genes are TRBV21-1 and TRBJ1-2; the D call of TRBD1 is as the table states it, not checked on the DNA. TRBV21-1 is a pseudogene locus. The CDR3 has 20 amino acids. The CDR3 bases are TGTGCCAGCAGCAAAGATGGTGTACGATTTAGGACAGCACCTAACTATGGCTACACCTTC. It codes for CASSKDGVRFRTAPNYGYTF.

This rearrangement joins TRBV18 to TRBJ2-3, with 7 bases fitting TRBD1. The CDR3 runs 14 residues. The V segment lost 2 bases and the J segment 4 bases; nucleotides outside the gene matches: 3. The germline CDR1 and CDR2 sequences are KGHSH and LQKENI. The CDR3, as DNA: TGTGCCAGCTCACCAACCACAGGGGCAGATACGCAGTATTTT. It specifies CASSPTTGADTQYF.

The chain couples TRBV5-6 to TRBJ1-3; 11 nucleotides agree with TRBD1. J lost 2 bases, V lost 4 bases, and 5 bases had no gene match. CDR3 length: 16 residues. The V gene's germline CDR1 is SGHDT and CDR2 YYEEEE. The CDR3 sequence is CASSPRTGGPGNTIYF. CDR3 sequence (DNA): TGTGCCAGCAGCCCTCGGACAGGGGGCCCTGGAAACACCATATATTTT.

This chain uses TRBV19 with TRBJ2-3; 14 bases line up with TRBD2. The CDR3 is 17 residues long. Germline V gene sequence: CDR1 LNHDA, CDR2 SQIVND (reference sequence). Trimming took 4 bases from V and 1 from J; bases not matched to a gene: 4. For the CDR3, the DNA is TGTGCCAGTAGTACCGGACTAGCGGGAGGCGGCACAGATACGCAGTATTTT. Translating it yields CASSTGLAGGGTDTQYF.

The genes are TRBV7-3 and TRBJ2-7; TRBD1 matches 11 bases. J gave up 5 bases and V 2 bases, and 8 bases lay outside the gene matches. This CDR3 is 16 amino acids long. CDR1 and CDR2 (germline): SGHTA, FQGTGA. Here the CDR3 reads CASSLQPRTGGHEQYF. In DNA form, the CDR3 reads TGTGCCAGCAGCTTACAGCCCCGGACAGGGGGCCACGAGCAGTACTTC.

The chain carries TRBV9 and TRBJ2-1; D might be TRBD1 (6 bases). Germline assignment: CDR1 SGDLS and CDR2 YYNGEE. The CDR3 has 16 amino acids. V shed 4 bases and J shed 7 bases, with 21 bases lying between them. The CDR3 DNA sequence: TGTGCCAGCAGCCCAGGGCGCGACACTAGGGGGAATGAGCAGTTCTTC. Its protein product is CASSPGRDTRGNEQFF.

This chain joins TRBV29-1 and TRBJ1-1; D is unresolved. The CDR3 consists of 15 residues. Between the trimmed V and J ends, which lost 0 bases and 4 bases, there was a span of 15 bases. From germline, CDR1 is SQVTM and CDR2 ANQGSEA. CDR3 bases: TGCAGCGTTGAAGATCGCCCGGGAGTAGGCACTGAAGCTTTCTTT. Protein product: CSVEDRPGVGTEAFF.

This chain links TRBV28 with TRBJ2-7, with D perhaps matching TRBD2 (6 bases). Per germline, CDR1 MDHEN and CDR2 SYDVKM. V was trimmed by 1 base and J by 3 bases, leaving 13 bases between them. The CDR3 totals 15 residues. The CDR3 region is CASSLFPAGFYEQYF. The CDR3 DNA sequence: TGTGCCAGCAGTTTATTTCCAGCGGGTTTCTACGAGCAGTACTTC.

This chain connects TRBV28 to TRBJ1-5, with D perhaps TRBD1 (6 bases). With 3 bases removed from V and 3 bases from J, the gap between germline ends came to 9 bases. Germline V lookup: CDR1 MDHEN, CDR2 SYDVKM. CDR3 length equals 14 residues. CDR3 loop: CASSFGQFNQPQHF. The CDR3 DNA is TGTGCCAGCAGTTTCGGACAGTTCAATCAGCCCCAGCATTTT.

V is TRBV4-1 and J is TRBJ1-4; TRBD1 aligns across 10 bases. Losses at the gene ends were 4 bases for V and 3 bases for J; bases not matched to a gene: 8. The CDR3 runs to 17 residues. Germline values: CDR1 MGHRA, CDR2 YSYEKL. CDR3 nucleotides: TGCGCCAGCAGCCCAGGGGACAGGGGACCAGCTAATGAAAAACTGTTTTTT. Translating gives CASSPGDRGPANEKLFF.

Only a few counts were recorded for this clone. The chain carries TRBV30 and TRBJ1-5; D is perhaps TRBD1 (6 bases). CDR3 length equals 14 residues. V gave up 3 bases and J gave up 4 bases, with 13 bases separating them. Looked up from germline, CDR1 is GTSNPN and CDR2 is SVGIG (reference sequence). The CDR3 region is CAWSPGQWNQPQHF. The CDR3 DNA sequence: TGTGCCTGGAGCCCAGGACAGTGGAATCAGCCCCAGCATTTT. The variable domain in full, completed from reference TRBV30 and TRBJ1-5, reads SQTIHQWPATLVQPVGSPLSLECTVEGTSNPNLYWYRQAAGRGLQLLFYSVGIGQISSEVPQNLSASRPQDRQFILSSKKLLLSDSGFYLCAWSPGQWNQPQHFGDGTRLSIL.

This clone was found a few times. The chain employs TRBV5-1 and TRBJ1-2; 9 bases map to TRBD1. The trim removed 4 bases at V and 1 base at J, leaving 2 bases unmatched. Germline values: CDR1 SGHRS, CDR2 YFSETQ. This CDR3 is 14 amino acids long. CDR3 sequence (DNA): TGCGCCAGCAGCGTGGACAGGGGTAACTATGGCTACACCTTC. The encoded protein is CASSVDRGNYGYTF.

This clone is a singleton in its sample. This chain connects TRBV19 to TRBJ1-6; a weak D match, TRBD1 (5 bases). CDR1 and CDR2 from the germline V gene are LNHDA and SQIVND (reference sequence). CDR3 size: 15 residues. The germline V and J ends were trimmed by 4 bases and 9 bases, with 16 bases remaining between them. CDR3 sequence: CASSTGRQGTSPLHF. In DNA form, the CDR3 reads TGTGCCAGTAGTACGGGGAGGCAGGGAACTTCACCCCTCCACTTT.

The chain recombines TRBV4-1 with TRBJ2-5; possible D gene TRBD1, 6 bases. Per germline, CDR1 MGHRA and CDR2 YSYEKL. This CDR3 spans 14 amino acids. V was trimmed by 3 bases and J by 2 bases, leaving 10 bases between them. This chain's CDR3 is CASSHLGQQETQYF. The CDR3 DNA is TGCGCCAGCAGCCATCTCGGACAGCAAGAGACCCAGTACTTC.